The 14 T cell receptor beta chains given below trace back to one sample, sequenced in a study of beta chain features in type 1 diabetes. Expressed TCRB transcripts were sequenced, since all the RNA that had been isolated was reverse transcribed. Some clones are missing from TCRdb's copy, which holds only in-frame ones; the method was immunoSEQ multiplex PCR. The sample shows some 500,000 clones, 11% of them seen only once. Sequenced material: naive CD4+ T cells from blood. The receptors were sampled from a young woman in good health.

The rearrangement links TRBV7-2 to TRBJ2-7; D might be TRBD1 (6 bases). CDR1 SGHTA and CDR2 FQGNSA come from the germline V gene. The CDR3 has 13 amino acids. V dropped 4 bases and J dropped 7 bases, with 14 bases sitting between them. CDR3 amino acids: CASSSTGTSEQYV. CDR3 sequence (DNA): TGTGCCAGCAGCTCGACAGGTACATCAGAGCAGTACGTC.

In this sample, this clone turned up a few times. This chain joins TRBV14 and TRBJ1-2; no clear D. Germline V gene data show CDR1 as SGHDN and CDR2 as FVKESK. CDR3 size: 13 residues. The V end lost 1 base, the J end lost 3 bases, and 6 bases lay between the germline ends. In DNA, the CDR3 is TGTGCCAGCAGCCAAGGAGGCTACTATGGCTACACCTTC. Translation gives CASSQGGYYGYTF.

In DNA, the CDR3 is TGTGCCAGCAGCCCTAGGAGACTAGCGGACACAGATACGCAGTATTTT. It codes for CASSPRRLADTDTQYF. The V gene is TRBV4-2, the J gene TRBJ2-3; 9 positions match TRBD2. After removal of 4 bases from V and 2 bases from J, the junction contained 7 bases not matched to a gene. Germline values: CDR1 LGHNA, CDR2 YNFKEQ. The CDR3 has 16 residues.

This clone appeared a few times. The J gene is TRBJ1-3, the V gene TRBV29-1; TRBD1 matches at 9 bases. This CDR3 is built from 15 residues. V trimming: 1 base; J trimming: 2 bases; junction bases outside the gene matches: 3. CDR1 and CDR2 (germline): SQVTM, ANQGSEA. The CDR3 DNA reads TGCAGCGTTGAAGCGGGACAGGGCACTGGAAACACCATATATTTT. The encoded protein is CSVEAGQGTGNTIYF. Full variable domain (rest looked up from reference TRBV29-1 and TRBJ1-3): SAVISQKPSRDICQRGTSLTIQCQVDSQVTMMFWYRQQPGQSLTLIATANQGSEATYESGFVIDKFPISRPNLTFSTLTVSNMSPEDSSIYLCSVEAGQGTGNTIYFGEGSWLTVV.

The chain joins TRBV12-5 to TRBJ1-1; D remains unclear. The CDR3 is 12 residues long. Trimming stripped 4 bases from V and 6 bases from J, with 9 bases between. Per germline, CDR1 LGHNT and CDR2 FRNRAP. For the CDR3, the DNA is TGTGCTAGTGGTTCTGGACGGTCTGAAGCTTTCTTT. This gives the protein CASGSGRSEAFF.

The J gene is TRBJ2-1, the V gene TRBV5-1, with D possibly matching TRBD2 (5 bases). The V gene lost 2 bases and the J gene lost 5 bases, with 17 bases spanning the gap. The CDR3 loop spans 16 amino acids. Germline CDR1 reads SGHRS; CDR2 reads YFSETQ. The chain's CDR3 is CASSFLERNLNNEQFF. CDR3 DNA sequence: TGCGCCAGCAGCTTTCTAGAGCGGAACCTAAACAATGAGCAGTTCTTC. Variable domain in full (rest from reference TRBV5-1 and TRBJ2-1): KAGVTQTPRYLIKTRGQQVTLSCSPISGHRSVSWYQQTPGQGLQFLFEYFSETQRNKGNFPGRFSGRQFSNSRSEMNVSTLELGDSALYLCASSFLERNLNNEQFFGPGTRLTVL.

The V and J genes are TRBV18 and TRBJ1-2; no clear D. This CDR3 comprises 13 residues. Germline V gene data show CDR1 as KGHSH and CDR2 as LQKENI. Trimming cost V 3 bases and J 8 bases, with 13 bases left between them. Here the CDR3 reads CASSPQPVEGYTF. The DNA of the CDR3 is TGTGCCAGCTCACCCCAGCCTGTGGAGGGCTACACCTTC.

DNA of the CDR3: TGCAGCGTTGCGCAGGGCTCTAATCAGCCCCAGCATTTT. The encoded protein is CSVAQGSNQPQHF. The rearrangement links TRBV29-1 to TRBJ1-5; weak D call: TRBD1 (5 bases). V gave up 4 bases and J gave up 4 bases, with 11 bases separating them. Germline V gene data show CDR1 as SQVTM and CDR2 as ANQGSEA. This CDR3 has 13 residues.

Only a few counts were recorded for this clone. J is TRBJ1-6 and V is TRBV15, with TRBD1 matching over 9 bases. The CDR3 covers 14 residues. Germline V CDR1 and CDR2: LNHNV, YYDKDF (reference sequence). V dropped 5 bases and J dropped 9; count of bases not matched to a gene: 5. CDR3 in amino acids: CATSGGTGRSPLHF. CDR3 coding DNA: TGTGCCACCAGCGGCGGGACAGGGCGTTCACCCCTCCACTTT. Based on the CDR3 plus reference TRBV15 and TRBJ1-6, the full variable domain is DAMVIQNPRYQVTQFGKPVTLSCSQTLNHNVMYWYQQKSSQAPKLLFHYYDKDFNNEADTPDNFQSRRPNTSFCFLDIRSPGLGDTAMYLCATSGGTGRSPLHFGNGTRLTVT.

This clone came up a few times. The chain recombines TRBV9 with TRBJ1-6; possibly TRBD1 for D (5 bases). Germline V gives CDR1 SGDLS, CDR2 YYNGEE. V lost 3 bases to trimming and J lost 7 bases, with 8 bases between them. The CDR3 covers 13 residues. The DNA of the CDR3 is TGTGCCAGCAGCGAGGGGTGGAATTCACCCCTCCACTTT. Amino acids: CASSEGWNSPLHF. Combining the CDR3 with reference TRBV9 and TRBJ1-6 gives the whole variable domain DSGVTQTPKHLITATGQRVTLRCSPRSGDLSVYWYQQSLDQGLQFLIQYYNGEERAKGNILERFSAQQFPDLHSELNLSSLELGDSALYFCASSEGWNSPLHFGNGTRLTVT.

V is TRBV18 and J is TRBJ2-2; D may correspond to TRBD1 or TRBD2 (6 bases each). Per the germline V gene, CDR1 is KGHSH and CDR2 is LQKENI. There are 17 residues in the CDR3. V was trimmed by 3 bases and J by 1 base, leaving 15 bases between them. Here the CDR3 DNA reads TGTGCCAGCTCACCGTCCGGGGGCCCGTTGAACACCGGGGAGCTGTTTTTT. It translates to CASSPSGGPLNTGELFF. Together with reference TRBV18 and TRBJ2-2, the CDR3 gives the full variable domain: NAGVMQNPRHLVRRRGQEARLRCSPMKGHSHVYWYRQLPEEGLKFMVYLQKENIIDESGMPKERFSAEFPKEGPSILRIQQVVRGDSAAYFCASSPSGGPLNTGELFFGEGSRLTVL.

The chain combines TRBV5-1 with TRBJ2-1; TRBD1 is a possible D gene (5 bases). CDR3 length: 14 amino acids. Between the trimmed V and J ends, which lost 4 bases and 9 bases, there was a span of 17 bases. The germline CDR1 and CDR2 sequences are SGHRS and YFSETQ. This chain's CDR3 is CASSAGAVGGEQFF. CDR3 nucleotides: TGCGCCAGCAGCGCTGGGGCCGTAGGTGGTGAGCAGTTCTTC.

The rearrangement links TRBV11-1 to TRBJ2-2; D remains unclear. The CDR3 runs to 14 residues. Looked up from germline, CDR1 is SGHAT and CDR2 is FQDESV (reference sequence). Trimming took 4 bases from V and 1 from J, leaving 7 bases between them. CDR3 loop: CASSSPRNTGELFF. The DNA of the CDR3 is TGTGCCAGCAGCTCCCCCCGGAACACCGGGGAGCTGTTTTTT.

In this sample, this clone turned up a few times. The V call is TRBV7-2, the J call TRBJ1-2; TRBD1 is a possible D gene (6 bases). The CDR3 loop spans 14 amino acids. Germline values: CDR1 SGHTA, CDR2 FQGNSA. Between the trimmed V and J ends, which lost 2 bases and 5 bases, there was a span of 12 bases. The CDR3 region is CASSLIQGFYGYTF. CDR3 in DNA: TGTGCCAGCAGCTTAATACAGGGTTTTTATGGCTACACCTTC.